This T cell receptor (beta chain) was recovered during a study of blood T cell repertoires in COVID-19. Study background: Collection of acute and convalescent COVID-19 samples took place in the United States, Italy and Spain. Nucleic acid was either cDNA or gDNA, and it came from T cells, B-cell-depleted T cells, or PBMCs.

This clone was detected once. In the study's own analysis: Reference gene primer amplification gave nucleated cell count estimates. TCRdb's table, derived via immunoSEQ multiplex PCR, lists solely in-frame clones and lacks some. V, J and clone size are taken as reported in that table, and D and trimming were inferred from the DNA itself. The sample includes 180,000 or so clones, around 80% of them seen just once. The CDR3 has 15 amino acids. The germline V gene has CDR1 MNHEY and CDR2 SVGAGI. The V segment lost 5 bases and the J segment 1 base; nucleotides outside the gene matches: 4. The material sequenced was peripheral blood. This TCR came from a woman aged 80 or over with active or convalescent COVID-19. The V gene is TRBV6-5, the J gene TRBJ2-2; 7 bases map to TRBD1. CDR3: CASSTGAVNTGELFF. The CDR3 DNA reads as TGTGCCAGCAGTACAGGGGCTGTGAACACCGGGGAGCTGTTTTTT.